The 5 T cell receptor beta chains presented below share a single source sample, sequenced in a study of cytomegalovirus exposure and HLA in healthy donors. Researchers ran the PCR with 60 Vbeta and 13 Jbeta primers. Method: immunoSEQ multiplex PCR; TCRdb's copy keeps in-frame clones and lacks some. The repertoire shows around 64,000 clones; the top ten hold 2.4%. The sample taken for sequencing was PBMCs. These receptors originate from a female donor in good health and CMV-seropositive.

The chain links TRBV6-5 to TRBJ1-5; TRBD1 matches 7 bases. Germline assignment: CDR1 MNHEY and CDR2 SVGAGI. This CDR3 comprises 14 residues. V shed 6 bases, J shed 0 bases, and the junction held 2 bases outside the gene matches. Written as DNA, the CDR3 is TGTGCCAGCAGGGGACAGCATAGCAATCAGCCCCAGCATTTT. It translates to CASRGQHSNQPQHF.

As DNA, the CDR3 is TGCGCCAGCAGCGGGGAGGGGTACACTGAAGCTTTCTTT. Translated: CASSGEGYTEAFF. The rearrangement joins TRBV5-1 to TRBJ1-1, with D maybe TRBD1 (5 bases). The CDR3 runs to 13 residues. Germline V gene data show CDR1 as SGHRS and CDR2 as YFSETQ. V was pared by 4 bases and J by 3 bases, with 10 bases between.

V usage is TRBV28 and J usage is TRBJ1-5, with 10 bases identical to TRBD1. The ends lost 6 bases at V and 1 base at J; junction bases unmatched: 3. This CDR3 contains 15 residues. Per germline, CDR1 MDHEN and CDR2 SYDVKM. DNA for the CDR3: TGTGCCAGCAGACGACAGGGGGCGAGCAATCAGCCCCAGCATTTT. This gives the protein CASRRQGASNQPQHF.

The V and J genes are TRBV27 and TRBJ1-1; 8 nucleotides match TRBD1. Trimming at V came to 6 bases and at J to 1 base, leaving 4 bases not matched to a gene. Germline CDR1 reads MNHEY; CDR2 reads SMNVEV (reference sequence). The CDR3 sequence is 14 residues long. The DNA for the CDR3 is TGTGCCAGCAGCCTAACAGGGGGGAACACTGAAGCTTTCTTT. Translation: CASSLTGGNTEAFF.

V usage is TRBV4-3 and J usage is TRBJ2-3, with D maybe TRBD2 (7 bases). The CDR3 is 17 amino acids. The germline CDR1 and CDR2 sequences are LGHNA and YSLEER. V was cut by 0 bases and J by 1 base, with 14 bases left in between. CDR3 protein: CASSQDWRGPRTDTQYF. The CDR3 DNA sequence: TGCGCCAGCAGCCAAGATTGGCGGGGGCCCCGCACAGATACGCAGTATTTT.